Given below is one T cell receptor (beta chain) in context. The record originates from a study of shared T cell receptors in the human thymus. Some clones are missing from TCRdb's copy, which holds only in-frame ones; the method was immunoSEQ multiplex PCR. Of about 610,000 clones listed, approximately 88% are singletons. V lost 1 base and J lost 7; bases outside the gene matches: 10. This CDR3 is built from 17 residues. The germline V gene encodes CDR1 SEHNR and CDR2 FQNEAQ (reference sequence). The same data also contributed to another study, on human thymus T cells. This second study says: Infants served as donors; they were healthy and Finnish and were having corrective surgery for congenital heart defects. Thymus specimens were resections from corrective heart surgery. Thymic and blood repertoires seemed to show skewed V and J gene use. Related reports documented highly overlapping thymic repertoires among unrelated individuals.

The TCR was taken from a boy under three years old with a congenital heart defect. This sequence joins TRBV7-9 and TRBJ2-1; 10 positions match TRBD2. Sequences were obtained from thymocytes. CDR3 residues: CASSLGRASGSGNEQFF. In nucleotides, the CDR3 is TGTGCCAGCAGCTTAGGTAGGGCTAGCGGGAGCGGGAATGAGCAGTTCTTC.